The TCR beta chain described here comes from a study of T cells expressing NK-cell markers. Study-level background: Sorted T-cell subsets CD3+CD56+NKG2C+, CD3+CD56+NKG2C- and CD3+CD56-NKG2C+ were TCR beta-sequenced. HCMV serostatus: seven of eight sequenced donors positive, one negative. Study findings and constraints: Topping the CD3+CD56-NKG2C+ fraction as well were these clonotypes, in a few donors.

No DNA is given; TCRdb re-called the 5' RACE reads and lists each CDR3 protein once. The sample holds about 440,000 distinct CDR3 sequences. On this clonotype itself: Its specificity is unknown.

The TCR originated in a woman between 18 and 69 years old in good health. Specimen: blood T cells: a sorted CD56 or NKG2C T cell subset, CD4+ or CD8+ T cells, or bulk PBMC T cells (not recorded which).

CDR3 loop: CASSPSNSVQYF. The chain couples TRBV14 to TRBJ2-4. This CDR3 contains 12 residues. The germline V gene has CDR1 SGHDN and CDR2 FVKESK.